The subject of this entry is one T cell receptor beta chain. This sample stems from a study of blood T cell repertoires in COVID-19. Study details: The United States, Italy and Spain provided the acute and convalescent COVID-19 samples. In each case, the material was cDNA or gDNA derived from T cells, B-cell-depleted T cells, or PBMCs.

V dropped 3 bases and J dropped 1; count of bases not matched to a gene: 7. The CDR3 is made up of 17 amino acids. In germline, CDR1 is SGHAT, CDR2 FQNNGV. Per the authors' pipeline: Estimated nucleated cell counts came from reference gene primer amplification. TCRdb's copy holds only in-frame clones and misses some; the assay was immunoSEQ multiplex PCR. The V and J calls and the clone size are those of that table, but D and trimming were determined from the DNA. The table lists 270,000 or so clones, roughly 84% of them singletons, with about 3% in the top ten. The chain has TRBV11-2 and TRBJ2-1; 9 bases align to TRBD2. Sequencing was performed on peripheral blood. This TCR derives from a woman younger than 35 with acute or convalescent COVID-19. The CDR3 sequence is CASSFGSGGLSYNEQFF. The CDR3 region has the DNA TGTGCCAGCAGCTTTGGTAGCGGGGGCTTATCCTACAATGAGCAGTTCTTC.